The rows below give T cell receptor beta chains drawn from one sample of a study of T cell changes during pregnancy in multiple sclerosis. Repertoires were generated with immunoSEQ multiplex PCR, while TCRdb's copy carries only in-frame clones and drops some. The profile shows about 28,000 clones, roughly 89% of them singletons. Material: CD4+ T cells from peripheral blood mononuclear cells, obtained in the second trimester of pregnancy. These TCRs come from a female donor with multiple sclerosis, enrolled in a pregnancy study. The CDR3 runs from the conserved cysteine through the conserved F or W. A D gene is named only where the DNA matches it firmly. Only some rows state a clone size, as once, few, many or a class for expanded clones.

.,TRBV30,TRBJ1-1,.,CAWRASAGNTEAFF,TGTGCCTGGCGGGCGAGTGCGGGGAACACTGAAGCTTTCTTT
TRBD1,TRBV2,TRBJ1-2,.,CASSGYVTGVDGYTF,TGTGCCAGCAGCGGATATGTTACAGGGGTGGATGGCTACACCTTC
TRBD1,TRBV10-3,TRBJ2-7,.,CATNARRQGGVDEQYF,TGTGCCACCAACGCGAGGAGACAGGGTGGAGTAGACGAGCAGTACTTC
.,TRBV10-1,TRBJ2-3,.,CASSGQITDTQYF,TGCGCCAGCAGTGGACAGATCACAGATACGCAGTATTTT
TRBD1,TRBV5-4,TRBJ1-1,few,CASRRRDSNTEAFF,TGTGCCAGTAGACGCCGGGACAGCAACACTGAAGCTTTCTTT
.,TRBV6-1,TRBJ1-1,once,CASSVSVNTEAFF,TGTGCCAGCAGTGTGAGTGTGAACACTGAAGCTTTCTTT
.,TRBV2,TRBJ2-7,.,CASNDGGFQYEQYF,TGTGCCAGCAACGATGGGGGGTTCCAGTACGAGCAGTACTTC
TRBD2,TRBV4-3,TRBJ2-5,few,CASSPGLAGGETQYF,TGCGCCAGCAGCCCGGGACTAGCGGGTGGAGAGACCCAGTACTTC
TRBD1,TRBV6-5,TRBJ2-7,.,CASTPRTGNYEQYF,TGTGCCAGCACCCCCCGGACAGGGAACTACGAGCAGTACTTC
.,TRBV30,TRBJ1-2,.,CAWSRLRGYGYTF,TGTGCCTGGAGTCGACTCCGGGGCTATGGCTACACCTTC
TRBD2,TRBV28,TRBJ2-3,.,CASIPPFGSGNRTDTQYF,TGTGCCAGCATCCCGCCTTTTGGTAGCGGGAATCGCACAGATACGCAGTATTTT
.,TRBV7-9,TRBJ1-1,.,CASSDGGGIASTEAFF,TGTGCCAGCAGCGATGGGGGGGGAATCGCATCCACTGAAGCTTTCTTT
.,TRBV15,TRBJ1-5,.,CATSSARDRFSNQPQHF,TGTGCCACCAGCAGCGCTAGAGATCGTTTTAGCAATCAGCCCCAGCATTTT
.,TRBV19,TRBJ1-5,.,CASSADRIYSNQPQHF,TGTGCCAGTAGTGCCGACAGAATTTATAGCAATCAGCCCCAGCATTTT
.,TRBV2,TRBJ2-1,.,CASSVSRDEQFF,TGTGCCAGCAGTGTGTCGAGGGATGAGCAGTTCTTC
.,TRBV28,TRBJ1-2,.,CASSPPIPAGSSYGYTF,TGTGCCAGCAGTCCACCAATTCCCGCGGGCTCTAGCTATGGCTACACCTTC
.,TRBV28,TRBJ1-6,.,CASSLGGGNFNSPLHF,TGTGCCAGCAGTTTAGGGGGGGGCAACTTTAATTCACCCCTCCACTTT
.,TRBV7-9,TRBJ1-2,.,CASSLSERTGKRGYTF,TGTGCCAGCAGCCTGTCCGAACGAACAGGGAAGAGAGGCTACACCTTC
.,TRBV10-3,TRBJ1-2,.,CAISESGNRAYYGYTF,TGTGCCATCAGTGAGTCGGGGAACAGGGCGTACTATGGCTACACCTTC
.,TRBV27,TRBJ1-6,.,CASRSQQGGNSPLHF,TGTGCCAGCAGGTCTCAACAGGGTGGTAATTCACCCCTCCACTTT
.,TRBV19,TRBJ1-1,.,CATKLDRTNTEAFF,TGTGCCACTAAACTAGACAGGACGAACACTGAAGCTTTCTTT
.,TRBV6-5,TRBJ1-1,.,CASTGQMNTEAFF,TGTGCCAGCACCGGACAGATGAACACTGAAGCTTTCTTT
TRBD1,TRBV2,TRBJ2-7,.,CARGTGSLDEQYF,TGTGCCAGAGGGACAGGGAGCTTGGACGAGCAGTACTTC
TRBD1,TRBV5-6,TRBJ2-7,.,CASSKQGAEEQYF,TGTGCCAGCAGCAAACAGGGGGCTGAAGAGCAGTACTTC
.,TRBV5-5,TRBJ2-5,.,CASSLAAGETQYF,TGTGCCAGCAGCTTGGCTGCGGGGGAGACCCAGTACTTC
TRBD1,TRBV29-1,TRBJ1-5,.,CSVERDRGREWLGNQPQHF,TGCAGCGTTGAGAGAGACAGGGGGCGCGAATGGTTAGGCAATCAGCCCCAGCATTTT
TRBD1,TRBV7-9,TRBJ1-4,few,CASSSTGGFEKLFF,TGTGCCAGCAGCTCGACAGGGGGCTTTGAAAAACTGTTTTTT